The 28 T cell receptor beta chains given below trace back to one sample, sequenced in a study of CD8+ T cells in alopecia areata. After isolation, RNA underwent reverse transcription to generate cDNA as the sequencing template. The protocol was immunoSEQ multiplex PCR, while the TCRdb copy is restricted to in-frame clones and leaves out a portion. The sample includes 170,000 or so clones, 59% of them seen just once. The sequencing here drew on CD4+ T cells sorted from blood, taken at week 0. Every receptor here comes from a human donor with alopecia areata.

This sequence joins TRBV29-1 and TRBJ2-7; D is tentatively TRBD1 or TRBD2 (5 bases each). Trimming took off 5 bases at V and 4 bases at J, with 12 bases between the two ends. The CDR3 covers 12 residues. Germline V gene lookup returns CDR1 SQVTM and CDR2 ANQGSEA. This chain's CDR3 is CSVRPGTYEQYF. The DNA for the CDR3 is TGCAGCGTTCGACCAGGGACGTACGAGCAGTACTTC.

This chain links TRBV2 with TRBJ2-2; 7 bases fit TRBD2. This CDR3 has 15 residues. V lost 3 bases and J lost 0; bases outside the gene matches: 1. Germline-derived CDR1 and CDR2 are SNHLY and FYNNEI. CDR3 bases: TGTGCCAGCAGTGACGCGGGAGCGAACACCGGGGAGCTGTTTTTT. It is translated as CASSDAGANTGELFF.

The chain employs TRBV29-1 and TRBJ2-1, with D perhaps assigned TRBD1 or TRBD2 (6 bases each). CDR3 length: 13 amino acids. Germline values: CDR1 SQVTM, CDR2 ANQGSEA. Trimming took 8 bases from V and 5 from J, leaving 16 bases between them. CDR3 loop: CSSPGGPDNEQFF. The CDR3 DNA reads as TGCAGCTCCCCCGGGGGCCCCGACAATGAGCAGTTCTTC.

V and J are TRBV19 and TRBJ2-2; D gene uncertain. The germline V gene has CDR1 LNHDA and CDR2 SQIVND (reference sequence). This CDR3 spans 12 amino acids. V shed 4 bases and J shed 7 bases, with 7 bases lying between them. This CDR3 is CASSRGVGELFF. CDR3 DNA sequence: TGTGCCAGTAGTAGGGGTGTCGGGGAGCTGTTTTTT.

This clone was detected only a few times. This chain uses TRBV29-1 with TRBJ1-1; D may be TRBD1 (5 bases). The CDR3 sequence is 16 residues long. Germline-derived CDR1 and CDR2 are SQVTM and ANQGSEA. The V end was cut by 3 bases, the J end by 0 bases, with 17 bases between. The CDR3 nucleotides read TGCAGCGTTGACAGGTTCGGGGCCCCTATGAACACTGAAGCTTTCTTT. This sequence encodes CSVDRFGAPMNTEAFF.

This clone was counted only a few times. The chain combines TRBV6-5 with TRBJ1-5; 9 nucleotides line up with TRBD1. CDR1 MNHEY and CDR2 SVGAGI come from the germline V gene. The V segment lost 6 bases and the J segment 5 bases; nucleotides outside the gene matches: 2. This CDR3 has 13 amino acids. The chain's CDR3 is CASRRQGDQPQHF. The DNA of the CDR3 is TGTGCCAGCAGAAGACAGGGGGATCAGCCCCAGCATTTT.

The chain has TRBV14 and TRBJ2-7; D gene ambiguous. V dropped 4 bases and J dropped 5 bases, with 12 bases sitting between them. This CDR3 comprises 13 residues. CDR1 and CDR2 (germline): SGHDN, FVKESK. The CDR3 region is CASSPVVGHEQYF. CDR3 in DNA: TGTGCCAGCAGCCCAGTCGTTGGACACGAGCAGTACTTC.

This clone was seen many times. This chain joins TRBV7-9 and TRBJ2-5; 10 bases match TRBD1. The CDR3 sequence is 15 residues long. Unmatched junction bases numbered 3, after V lost 3 bases and J lost 2 bases. From germline, CDR1 is SEHNR and CDR2 FQNEAQ (reference sequence). DNA for the CDR3: TGTGCCAGCAGCTTGACAGGGGGCAGACAAGAGACCCAGTACTTC. This translates into CASSLTGGRQETQYF.

The chain uses TRBV7-6 and TRBJ1-6, with a possible D match to TRBD1 (5 bases). Germline CDR1 SGHVS, CDR2 FNYEAQ. V dropped 4 bases and J dropped 7 bases, with 11 bases sitting between them. The CDR3 extends over 14 amino acids. The CDR3 DNA follows: TGTGCCAGCAGCTCACCGGGACCCAATTCACCCCTCCACTTT. Encoded protein: CASSSPGPNSPLHF.

The genes are TRBV7-9 and TRBJ1-5; a possible D gene is TRBD1 (5 bases). Trimming cost V 1 base and J 6 bases, with 10 bases left between them. Germline CDR1 reads SEHNR; CDR2 reads FQNEAQ (reference sequence). CDR3 length: 14 amino acids. The CDR3: CASSLGAGLQPQHF. The CDR3 DNA reads as TGTGCCAGCAGCTTAGGGGCAGGGCTTCAGCCCCAGCATTTT.

The chain combines TRBV29-1 with TRBJ1-1, with D unclear. Germline V CDR1 and CDR2: SQVTM, ANQGSEA. V lost 7 bases and J 2 bases, leaving 8 bases between the germline ends. This CDR3 has 11 residues. CDR3 DNA sequence: TGCAGCGCCGCCGGTAACACTGAAGCTTTCTTT. As protein: CSAAGNTEAFF. The variable domain in full, completed from reference TRBV29-1 and TRBJ1-1, reads SAVISQKPSRDICQRGTSLTIQCQVDSQVTMMFWYRQQPGQSLTLIATANQGSEATYESGFVIDKFPISRPNLTFSTLTVSNMSPEDSSIYLCSAAGNTEAFFGQGTRLTVV.

CDR3 amino acids: CASTRGTGKSPLHF. CDR3 nucleotide sequence: TGTGCCAGCACCCGTGGGACAGGGAAGTCACCCCTCCACTTT. The rearrangement links TRBV7-9 to TRBJ1-6, with 9 positions matching TRBD1. The CDR3 covers 14 residues. V shed 7 bases, J shed 10 bases, and the junction held 8 bases outside the gene matches. The germline V gene has CDR1 SEHNR and CDR2 FQNEAQ (reference sequence).

On this clone: This same CDR3 is encoded by further DNA sequences in the sample. The V gene is TRBV5-1, the J gene TRBJ2-6; D gene uncertain. Trimming pared 0 bases from V and 1 base from J, leaving 2 bases between. This CDR3 has 14 amino acids. CDR1 and CDR2 (germline): SGHRS, YFSETQ. CDR3 DNA sequence: TGCGCCAGCAGCTTGGGGTCTGGGGCCAACGTCCTGACTTTC. Translated: CASSLGSGANVLTF.

This clone came up once. The V and J genes are TRBV7-2 and TRBJ1-1; TRBD1 is a possible D gene (5 bases). The germline V gene encodes CDR1 SGHTA and CDR2 FQGNSA. This CDR3 comprises 14 residues. V was clipped by 5 bases and J by 1 base, with 11 bases between them. The CDR3 sequence is CASSRKGQNTEAFF. DNA of the CDR3: TGTGCCAGCAGCCGGAAAGGACAGAACACTGAAGCTTTCTTT.

The V gene is TRBV29-1, the J gene TRBJ1-3; D is undetermined. V lost 2 bases and J 1 base, leaving 9 bases between the germline ends. CDR1 SQVTM and CDR2 ANQGSEA come from the germline V gene. CDR3 length: 14 amino acids. In DNA form, the CDR3 reads TGCAGCGTTGAACTAACAGCTTCTGGAAACACCATATATTTT. Encoded protein: CSVELTASGNTIYF.

The CDR3 sequence: CASSLGSQSYEQYF. Written as DNA, the CDR3 is TGCGCCAGCAGCTTGGGGTCACAGTCCTACGAGCAGTACTTC. The rearrangement links TRBV5-1 to TRBJ2-7, with D hard to call. This CDR3 has 14 residues. V gave up 0 bases and J gave up 1 base, with 8 bases separating them. Germline V CDR1 and CDR2: SGHRS, YFSETQ. Full variable domain (rest looked up from reference TRBV5-1 and TRBJ2-7): KAGVTQTPRYLIKTRGQQVTLSCSPISGHRSVSWYQQTPGQGLQFLFEYFSETQRNKGNFPGRFSGRQFSNSRSEMNVSTLELGDSALYLCASSLGSQSYEQYFGPGTRLTVT.

The sample holds a few counts of this clone. The chain links TRBV27 to TRBJ1-2; 8 nucleotides align to TRBD1. The CDR3 runs 17 residues. The germline gives CDR1 MNHEY, CDR2 SMNVEV (reference sequence). Trimming removed 5 bases from V and 4 bases from J; junction bases left unmatched: 15. CDR3 residues: CASSDLTQGAIRYGYTF. Written as DNA, the CDR3 is TGTGCCAGCAGTGACTTAACTCAGGGGGCGATACGCTATGGCTACACCTTC.

The chain couples TRBV29-1 to TRBJ2-1; TRBD2 might be the D (5 bases). The CDR3 sequence is 12 residues long. Germline CDR1 is SQVTM and CDR2 is ANQGSEA. V lost 4 bases to trimming and J lost 7 bases, with 11 bases between them. DNA for the CDR3: TGCAGCGTTGGGCAACGACTAAATGAGCAGTTCTTC. Protein sequence: CSVGQRLNEQFF.

In nucleotides, the CDR3 is TGTGCCAGCAGCCCTAGGTTCTCTGGGGCCAACGTCCTGACTTTC. As protein: CASSPRFSGANVLTF. This chain links TRBV7-6 with TRBJ2-6; D not certain. V lost 5 bases and J 0 bases, leaving 8 bases between the germline ends. This CDR3 region has 15 residues. Germline-derived CDR1 and CDR2 are SGHVS and FNYEAQ.

The V call is TRBV30, the J call TRBJ1-2, with D perhaps matching TRBD1 (5 bases). Germline V gives CDR1 GTSNPN, CDR2 SVGIG (reference sequence). This CDR3 comprises 14 residues. Between the trimmed V and J ends, which lost 0 bases and 8 bases, there was a span of 16 bases. The CDR3 nucleotides read TGTGCCTGGAGTGTGCAGGGAGCCCCTGGGGGCTACACCTTC. As protein: CAWSVQGAPGGYTF.

This clone was counted only a few times. The J gene is TRBJ2-2, the V gene TRBV10-3; TRBD1 matches at 8 bases. The germline gives CDR1 ENHRY, CDR2 SYGVKD. V lost 4 bases and J lost 0; bases outside the gene matches: 10. This CDR3 has 18 residues. The CDR3, as DNA: TGTGCCATCAGTGGTCAGGGGGCGACGATATCGAACACCGGGGAGCTGTTTTTT. Encoded protein: CAISGQGATISNTGELFF.

The J gene is TRBJ2-7, the V gene TRBV29-1; tentative D call: TRBD2 (6 bases). CDR1 SQVTM and CDR2 ANQGSEA come from the germline V gene. Trimming stripped 6 bases from V and 6 bases from J, with 21 bases between. The CDR3 has 14 residues. The CDR3 DNA reads TGCAGCGTCCGGGCTTTACTAGGAGGGGTCGAGCAGTACTTC. It codes for CSVRALLGGVEQYF.

This clone was detected a few times. CDR3 sequence (DNA): TGCAGCGGTCAGGGGCTGGGGAACACTGAAGCTTTCTTT. Translation gives CSGQGLGNTEAFF. The chain employs TRBV29-1 and TRBJ1-1; a weak D match, TRBD1 (6 bases). The CDR3 loop spans 13 amino acids. Trimming removed 7 bases from V and 1 base from J, with 13 bases in between. Germline V gene lookup returns CDR1 SQVTM and CDR2 ANQGSEA.

The CDR3 region has the DNA TGTGCCAGCAGTCCCAGCCCCCCGCCGGCTTTCTTT. Translating it yields CASSPSPPPAFF. The chain uses TRBV6-5 and TRBJ1-1; D gene ambiguous. This CDR3 is built from 12 residues. Germline V gene sequence: CDR1 MNHEY, CDR2 SVGAGI. V was trimmed by 5 bases and J by 11 bases, leaving 15 bases between them.

The chain is built from TRBV7-2 and TRBJ2-7, with a weak D call TRBD2 (6 bases). The germline CDR1 and CDR2 sequences are SGHTA and FQGNSA. There are 16 residues in the CDR3. V was cut by 5 bases and J by 6 bases, with 23 bases left in between. The CDR3 nucleotides read TGTGCCAGCAGCCCTCAATTGTATAGCGGAGCCCTCGAGCAGTACTTC. This codes for CASSPQLYSGALEQYF.

In its sample, this clone was seen a few times. This chain joins TRBV29-1 and TRBJ2-5; either TRBD1 or TRBD2 may fit D (5 bases each). V was trimmed by 0 bases and J by 6 bases, leaving 14 bases between them. The CDR3 sequence is 14 residues long. CDR1 is SQVTM and CDR2 is ANQGSEA in the germline V gene. CDR3 DNA: TGCAGCGTTGAAGATCTGGGGGTAGGCAAGACCCAGTACTTC. This gives the protein CSVEDLGVGKTQYF. Combining the CDR3 with reference TRBV29-1 and TRBJ2-5 gives the whole variable domain SAVISQKPSRDICQRGTSLTIQCQVDSQVTMMFWYRQQPGQSLTLIATANQGSEATYESGFVIDKFPISRPNLTFSTLTVSNMSPEDSSIYLCSVEDLGVGKTQYFGPGTRLLVL.

The chain recombines TRBV18 with TRBJ2-6; tentatively, D is TRBD1 or TRBD2 (5 bases each). This CDR3 spans 13 amino acids. Trimming took off 10 bases at V and 6 bases at J, with 13 bases between the two ends. CDR1 is KGHSH and CDR2 is LQKENI in the germline V gene. The CDR3 region is CATSGAKANVLTF. CDR3 sequence (DNA): TGTGCCACCTCCGGGGCTAAGGCCAACGTCCTGACTTTC.

This chain joins TRBV7-9 and TRBJ2-3, with unresolved D. Trimming removed 0 bases from V and 1 base from J, with 11 bases in between. The CDR3 is 16 residues long. Germline assignment: CDR1 SEHNR and CDR2 FQNEAQ (reference sequence). In DNA form, the CDR3 reads TGTGCCAGCAGCTTAGCGCTTAACGGGCGCACAGATACGCAGTATTTT. Translated: CASSLALNGRTDTQYF. Combining the CDR3 with reference TRBV7-9 and TRBJ2-3 gives the whole variable domain DTGVSQNPRHKITKRGQNVTFRCDPISEHNRLYWYRQTLGQGPEFLTYFQNEAQLEKSRLLSDRFSAERPKGSFSTLEIQRTEQGDSAMYLCASSLALNGRTDTQYFGPGTRLTVL.